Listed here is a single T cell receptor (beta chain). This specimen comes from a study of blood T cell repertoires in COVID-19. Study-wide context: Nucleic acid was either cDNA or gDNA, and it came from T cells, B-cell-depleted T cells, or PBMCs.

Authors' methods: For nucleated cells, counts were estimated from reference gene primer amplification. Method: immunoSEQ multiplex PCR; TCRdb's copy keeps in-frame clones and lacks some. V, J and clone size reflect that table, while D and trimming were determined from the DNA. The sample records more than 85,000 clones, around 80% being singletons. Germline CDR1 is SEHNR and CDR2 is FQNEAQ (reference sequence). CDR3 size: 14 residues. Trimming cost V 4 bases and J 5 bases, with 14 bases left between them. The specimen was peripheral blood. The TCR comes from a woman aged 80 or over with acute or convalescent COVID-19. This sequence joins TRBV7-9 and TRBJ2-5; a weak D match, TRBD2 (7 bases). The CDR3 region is CASSWTRGAETQYF. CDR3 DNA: TGTGCCAGCAGCTGGACTAGGGGGGCGGAGACCCAGTACTTC.